Listed below are T cell receptor beta chains from one sample, sequenced in a study of cytomegalovirus exposure and HLA in healthy donors. Clones were sequenced by immunoSEQ multiplex PCR, and TCRdb holds only the in-frame ones, with some missing. The table lists 150,000 to 200,000 clones, about four fifths of them singletons. Sequencing input: PBMCs. These receptors were collected from a man aged 25 to 40 in good health and CMV-seronegative. CDR3s include the opening cysteine and the closing phenylalanine or tryptophan. A D gene is named only where the DNA matches it firmly. Clone size appears in some rows only: once, few, many, or a class for an expanded clone.

clone size,J gene,D gene,V gene,CDR3 DNA,CDR3 protein
few,TRBJ2-5,-,TRBV19,TGTGCCAGTAGCCTCGGGGGGCACCAAGAGACCCAGTACTTC,CASSLGGHQETQYF
few,TRBJ2-2,TRBD2,TRBV5-6,TGTGCCAGCAGCTTAGGACTAGCGGGCGGCACCGGGGAGCTGTTTTTT,CASSLGLAGGTGELFF
once,TRBJ1-2,TRBD1,TRBV10-3,TGTGCCATCAGTGAGTCAGGGAACAGGGGGATCTATGGCTACACCTTC,CAISESGNRGIYGYTF
-,TRBJ1-4,-,TRBV28,TGTGCCAGCAGTTTGGCAGGGCGGTCTAATGAAAAACTGTTTTTT,CASSLAGRSNEKLFF
-,TRBJ1-5,-,TRBV6-1,TGTGCCAGCAGTGACCAGGGTGAAATCAAGCCCCAGCATTTT,CASSDQGEIKPQHF
-,TRBJ2-5,TRBD2,TRBV7-2,TGTGCCAGCAGCTTAGCTCCAGCGGGGGGAAGAGAGACCCAGTACTTC,CASSLAPAGGRETQYF
-,TRBJ2-7,-,TRBV30,TGTGCCTGGGGGACACTTTACGAGCAGTACTTC,CAWGTLYEQYF
-,TRBJ1-2,-,TRBV28,TGTGCCAGCAGTTTAACAGGCCGGGGCTACACCTTC,CASSLTGRGYTF
-,TRBJ1-5,-,TRBV7-2,TGTGCCAGCAGCTTTGCGGGCACCTTCAATCAGCCCCAGCATTTT,CASSFAGTFNQPQHF
few,TRBJ2-1,-,TRBV5-1,TGCGCCAGCAGCTACGCCGAAATTTGGAGCTCCTACAATGAGCAGTTCTTC,CASSYAEIWSSYNEQFF
once,TRBJ2-7,-,TRBV21-1,TGTGCCAGCAGCAAAGATGCGGACAGCTACGAGCAGTACTTC,CASSKDADSYEQYF
-,TRBJ2-7,TRBD2,TRBV18,TGTGCCAGCTCACCGGCGGGAGGGAGCTACGAGCAGTACTTC,CASSPAGGSYEQYF
-,TRBJ2-7,-,TRBV11-3,TGTGCCAGCAGCTTAGGTATTAGCGGCTCCTACGAGCAGTACTTC,CASSLGISGSYEQYF
-,TRBJ1-1,TRBD1,TRBV6-5,TGTGCCAGCAGTAACAGGGGGGTACTTACTGAAGCTTTCTTT,CASSNRGVLTEAFF
-,TRBJ2-7,-,TRBV7-7,TGTGCTAGCAGCTTAGGTAGGGGCAGCTCCTACGAGCAGTACTTC,CASSLGRGSSYEQYF
-,TRBJ2-1,-,TRBV18,TGTGCCAGCTCTCCAAACTCCGGAGGGGATGAGCAGTTCTTC,CASSPNSGGDEQFF
-,TRBJ1-1,-,TRBV19,TGTGCCAGTAGTTCAAACCAGGGCACTGAAGCTTTCTTT,CASSSNQGTEAFF
-,TRBJ2-1,-,TRBV27,TGTGCCAGCAGTAAATTGCAGGGGTACAATGAGCAGTTCTTC,CASSKLQGYNEQFF
-,TRBJ2-7,TRBD1,TRBV16,TGTGCCAGCAGCCCCACAGGGGCCCACTACGAGCAGTACTTC,CASSPTGAHYEQYF
-,TRBJ1-1,-,TRBV27,TGTGCCAGCAGTCGATCCACCTTCCTCAGGGAGGGCACTGAAGCTTTCTTT,CASSRSTFLREGTEAFF
-,TRBJ2-7,-,TRBV5-1,TGCGCCAGCAGCTTGCCGAGTCTTCAATCCTACGAGCAGTACTTC,CASSLPSLQSYEQYF
-,TRBJ1-2,-,TRBV4-2,TGTGCCAGCAGCCAAGATCTTAGGGGCGGAAGGTCCTATGGCTACACCTTC,CASSQDLRGGRSYGYTF
-,TRBJ2-7,-,TRBV7-2,TGTGCCAGCAGCCAGGGGCAATTACGGGAGCAGTACTTC,CASSQGQLREQYF
-,TRBJ2-1,-,TRBV6-6,TGTGCCAGCACCACTCGAGGGGGCAATGAGCAGTTCTTC,CASTTRGGNEQFF
-,TRBJ1-3,-,TRBV4-1,TGCGCCAGCAGCCCTATTGACAGCTCTGGAAACACCATATATTTT,CASSPIDSSGNTIYF
-,TRBJ1-2,TRBD1,TRBV5-4,TGTGCCAGCAGCCCCCCCGGACAGGTCTATGGCTACACCTTC,CASSPPGQVYGYTF
-,TRBJ2-3,TRBD1,TRBV9,TGTGCCGCGGACCCGGGACAGGGCTTGATCCTCGTCCTCACAGATACGCAGTATTTT,CAADPGQGLILVLTDTQYF
-,TRBJ2-7,-,TRBV19,TGTGCCAGTAGCCGTGGACAGAACTACGAGCAGTACTTC,CASSRGQNYEQYF
-,TRBJ1-4,-,TRBV10-3,TGTGCCATCTCCAAGGCGACAGGAGAAAAACTGTTTTTT,CAISKATGEKLFF
-,TRBJ2-7,TRBD2,TRBV10-3,TGTGCCATCAGTGAGTCCCTTAGCGGGGGGACGGGAGAGCAGTACTTC,CAISESLSGGTGEQYF
few,TRBJ2-3,TRBD2,TRBV6-1,TGTGCCAGCAGTGGTACTAGCGGTAGCTCAGATACGCAGTATTTT,CASSGTSGSSDTQYF
-,TRBJ1-5,-,TRBV15,TGTGCCACCAGCAGAGATCGGGGGAATCAGCCCCAGCATTTT,CATSRDRGNQPQHF
-,TRBJ1-1,TRBD1,TRBV5-1,TGCGCCAGCAGTTCCGGGACAGGGGGCCTGAACACTGAAGCTTTCTTT,CASSSGTGGLNTEAFF
-,TRBJ2-7,-,TRBV2,TGTGCCAGCAGTGAGGAACAGCTAACATCCTACGAGCAGTACTTC,CASSEEQLTSYEQYF
-,TRBJ1-4,TRBD1,TRBV11-3,TGTGCCAGCAGCTTTCTCCGGGACAGGGTAGATGAAAAACTGTTTTTT,CASSFLRDRVDEKLFF
-,TRBJ2-1,TRBD2,TRBV15,TGTGCCACCAGTAGCGGGAGCCTAGGTGGGAATGAGCAGTTCTTC,CATSSGSLGGNEQFF
-,TRBJ1-6,-,TRBV28,TGTGCCTCGGGTTCAGGGAATTCACCCCTCCACTTT,CASGSGNSPLHF
-,TRBJ2-2,-,TRBV6-1,TGTGCCAGCAGTGACGCCAGGGAAAACGCCGGGGAGCTGTTTTTT,CASSDARENAGELFF
-,TRBJ2-5,TRBD1,TRBV2,TGTGCCAGCAGTGAAGCCGGGACAGTATTTCAAGAGACCCAGTACTTC,CASSEAGTVFQETQYF
once,TRBJ1-3,-,TRBV7-8,TGTGCCAGCAGCTTCTTAACAGGCGCCGTGCACCCGTCTGGAAACACCATATATTTT,CASSFLTGAVHPSGNTIYF
-,TRBJ1-4,-,TRBV7-9,TGTGCCAGCAGTTTTGACCCGGGGGAGACTGCAACTAATGAAAAACTGTTTTTT,CASSFDPGETATNEKLFF
-,TRBJ2-2,-,TRBV14,TGTGCCAGCAGGCTAAACACCGGGGAGCTGTTTTTT,CASRLNTGELFF
-,TRBJ2-1,TRBD2,TRBV28,TGTGCCAGCAGCCCGGGGGGGGGACACAATGAGCAGTTCTTC,CASSPGGGHNEQFF